Presented here are 19 T cell receptor beta chains from one specimen sequenced in a study of blood T cell repertoires in COVID-19. The table came from immunoSEQ multiplex PCR; TCRdb's copy has only in-frame clones and leaves some out. The repertoire has 110,000 to 150,000 clones, around 85% of them found once; the top ten carry just under 3%. Sequenced: peripheral blood. The receptors stem from a man in his forties or fifties with acute or convalescent COVID-19.

This chain uses TRBV19 with TRBJ2-7; 10 bases align to TRBD2. The V gene's germline CDR1 is LNHDA and CDR2 SQIVND (reference sequence). The CDR3 sequence is 15 residues long. Trimming removed 5 bases from V and 0 bases from J; junction bases left unmatched: 4. CDR3 nucleotide sequence: TGTGCCAGTAGTTGGGGGACTAGCGACTCCTACGAGCAGTACTTC. Translating it yields CASSWGTSDSYEQYF.

V and J are TRBV7-2 and TRBJ1-1, with 11 nucleotides matching TRBD1. With V trimmed by 5 bases and J by 4 bases, 6 bases remained unmatched. The CDR3 consists of 15 residues. In germline, CDR1 is SGHTA, CDR2 FQGNSA. In DNA, the CDR3 is TGTGCCAGCAGCCCCGATGGGACAGGGGGCACTGAAGCTTTCTTT. Its protein is CASSPDGTGGTEAFF.

The V and J genes are TRBV6-6 and TRBJ2-7; 8 bases map to TRBD2. The CDR3 totals 19 residues. V trimming: 5 bases; J trimming: 1 base; junction bases outside the gene matches: 19. Germline-derived CDR1 and CDR2 are MNHNY and SVGAGI (reference sequence). CDR3 DNA: TGTGCCAGCAGTCCTCGAGGCGGGAGGTCCATCCAAGCTTCCTACGAGCAGTACTTC. Translation gives CASSPRGGRSIQASYEQYF.

The chain combines TRBV7-3 with TRBJ2-1, with D maybe TRBD1 (6 bases). The germline gives CDR1 SGHTA, CDR2 FQGTGA. With 5 bases removed from V and 2 bases from J, the gap between germline ends came to 13 bases. The CDR3 sequence is 15 residues long. The CDR3 spells CASSPGQGTYNEQFF. Written as DNA, the CDR3 is TGTGCCAGCAGCCCCGGGCAGGGGACCTACAATGAGCAGTTCTTC.

The sample holds one count of this clone. The V and J genes are TRBV9 and TRBJ2-2; the match to TRBD2 covers 8 bases. CDR1 is SGDLS, CDR2 YYNGEE, per germline. This CDR3 is 16 amino acids long. V shed 4 bases, J shed 0 bases, and the junction held 5 bases outside the gene matches. Here the CDR3 reads CASSLFSGTNTGELFF. As DNA, the CDR3 is TGTGCCAGCAGCCTCTTTAGCGGGACGAACACCGGGGAGCTGTTTTTT.

The chain uses TRBV4-2 and TRBJ2-7; D perhaps matches TRBD1 (5 bases). V was trimmed by 0 bases and J by 6 bases, leaving 18 bases between them. The CDR3 sequence is 16 residues long. Germline CDR1 is LGHNA and CDR2 is YNFKEQ. CDR3 residues: CASSQDPLGLYSEQYF. The DNA for the CDR3 is TGTGCCAGCAGCCAAGATCCCCTGGGGCTCTATTCCGAGCAGTACTTC.

The J gene is TRBJ2-2, the V gene TRBV19, with no clear D. Germline-derived CDR1 and CDR2 are LNHDA and SQIVND (reference sequence). V was trimmed by 4 bases and J by 2 bases, leaving 11 bases between them. CDR3 length: 15 residues. The DNA of the CDR3 is TGTGCCAGTAGTACCCTTTCCTTTAACACCGGGGAGCTGTTTTTT. It encodes CASSTLSFNTGELFF.

The V call is TRBV6-5, the J call TRBJ2-7; TRBD1 aligns across 11 bases. V trimming: 7 bases; J trimming: 3 bases; junction bases outside the gene matches: 5. In germline, CDR1 is MNHEY, CDR2 SVGAGI. This CDR3 contains 14 residues. The CDR3 reads CASTPGQGGYEQYF. Written as DNA, the CDR3 is TGTGCCAGCACCCCGGGACAGGGGGGCTACGAGCAGTACTTC.

The J gene is TRBJ1-1, the V gene TRBV21-1. TRBV21-1 is noted as a pseudogene. This CDR3 region has 16 residues. The CDR3 DNA sequence: TGTGCCAGCCCCCCTTTGGAGGAAGAAATGAACACTGAAGCTTTCTTT. This encodes CASPPLEEEMNTEAFF.

This clone was seen once. The chain has TRBV9 and TRBJ2-3; 8 positions match TRBD2. CDR1 SGDLS and CDR2 YYNGEE come from the germline V gene. This CDR3 has 16 amino acids. V gave up 2 bases and J gave up 0 bases; unmatched junction bases: 5. The CDR3 DNA sequence: TGTGCCAGCAGCGTCAGCGGGGGAGGTAGCACAGATACGCAGTATTTT. It yields the protein CASSVSGGGSTDTQYF.

The CDR3 DNA reads as TGTGCCTGGAGTGTACCGTCCGGGGGGTCAGCGTACTGGCGGGAGACCCAGTACTTC. Its protein product is CAWSVPSGGSAYWRETQYF. The rearrangement links TRBV30 to TRBJ2-5; 7 bases agree with TRBD2. V shed 0 bases, J shed 5 bases, and the junction held 21 bases outside the gene matches. The CDR3 totals 19 residues. Per germline, CDR1 GTSNPN and CDR2 SVGIG (reference sequence).

In its sample, this clone was seen a few times. This chain connects TRBV2 to TRBJ2-7; D gene ambiguous. The CDR3 covers 14 residues. Germline loops: CDR1 SNHLY, CDR2 FYNNEI. V was clipped by 6 bases and J by 5 bases, with 17 bases between them. Here the CDR3 reads CASSTPAHSHEQYF. The CDR3 DNA follows: TGTGCCAGCAGCACTCCTGCCCATAGCCACGAGCAGTACTTC. The full variable domain, with the rest looked up from reference TRBV2 and TRBJ2-7, is EPEVTQTPSHQVTQMGQEVILRCVPISNHLYFYWYRQILGQKVEFLVSFYNNEISEKSEIFDDQFSVERPDGSNFTLKIRSTKLEDSAMYFCASSTPAHSHEQYFGPGTRLTVT.

The chain combines TRBV18 with TRBJ2-3; 7 positions agree with TRBD1. The V gene end was trimmed by 3 bases and the J gene end by 4 bases; junction bases not matched to a gene: 7. CDR1 is KGHSH and CDR2 is LQKENI in the germline V gene. This CDR3 has 15 residues. CDR3 in amino acids: CASSPPGQRPDTQYF. CDR3 DNA sequence: TGTGCCAGCTCACCCCCGGGACAGCGACCAGATACGCAGTATTTT. The full variable domain, rest sourced from reference TRBV18 and TRBJ2-3, is NAGVMQNPRHLVRRRGQEARLRCSPMKGHSHVYWYRQLPEEGLKFMVYLQKENIIDESGMPKERFSAEFPKEGPSILRIQQVVRGDSAAYFCASSPPGQRPDTQYFGPGTRLTVL.

This clone was picked up one time. The V call is TRBV19, the J call TRBJ2-2; no firm D call. Trimming took off 9 bases at V and 1 base at J, with 15 bases between the two ends. The CDR3 covers 15 residues. Looked up from germline, CDR1 is LNHDA and CDR2 is SQIVND (reference sequence). The CDR3 spells CASLDGGRNTGELFF. As DNA, the CDR3 is TGTGCCAGCCTAGATGGCGGTAGGAACACCGGGGAGCTGTTTTTT.

This clone showed up just once. This rearrangement joins TRBV7-6 to TRBJ1-3, with a weak D call TRBD1 (6 bases). V gave up 4 bases and J gave up 3 bases, with 10 bases separating them. Looked up from germline, CDR1 is SGHVS and CDR2 is FNYEAQ. CDR3 length equals 14 residues. The CDR3 sequence is CASSSGVGGNTIYF. The DNA for the CDR3 is TGTGCCAGCAGCTCAGGGGTTGGTGGAAACACCATATATTTT.

The V gene is TRBV7-3, the J gene TRBJ2-7, with D possibly TRBD1 on 6 matching bases. The germline V gene encodes CDR1 SGHTA and CDR2 FQGTGA. V was clipped by 3 bases and J by 6 bases, with 12 bases between them. The CDR3 has 13 amino acids. CDR3 nucleotide sequence: TGTGCCAGCAGCTTCGGACTGGACAGCGAGCAGTACTTC. Protein: CASSFGLDSEQYF.

The chain carries TRBV5-4 and TRBJ2-6; tentative D call: TRBD2 (5 bases). The germline CDR1 and CDR2 sequences are SGHNT and YYREEE (reference sequence). Trimming removed 6 bases from V and 0 bases from J, with 16 bases in between. This CDR3 contains 17 residues. Here the CDR3 reads CASNEGESYSGANVLTF. CDR3 bases: TGTGCCAGCAACGAGGGAGAATCTTACTCTGGGGCCAACGTCCTGACTTTC.

V is TRBV5-1 and J is TRBJ1-1; possibly TRBD1 for D (6 bases). Trimming took 4 bases from V and 0 from J, leaving 13 bases between them. The CDR3 spans 15 residues. The germline V gene has CDR1 SGHRS and CDR2 YFSETQ. This CDR3 is CASSDPGQMNTEAFF. For the CDR3, the DNA is TGCGCCAGCAGCGATCCGGGACAAATGAACACTGAAGCTTTCTTT.

The CDR3 sequence: CASTPGGLAGDGTQYF. The CDR3 nucleotides are TGTGCCAGCACCCCGGGGGGACTAGCGGGGGACGGGACCCAGTACTTC. V and J are TRBV28 and TRBJ2-5; 14 nucleotides match TRBD2. The CDR3 totals 16 residues. CDR1 is MDHEN, CDR2 SYDVKM, per germline. V shed 7 bases and J 7 bases; nucleotides not matched to a gene: 11.